These T cell receptor beta chains were read from a single sample in a study of radiation and T cells in renal cell carcinoma. TCRdb keeps only in-frame clones here, not all; method: immunoSEQ multiplex PCR. The sample contains roughly 100,000 clones, roughly 82% of which appear only once. The sample in question was blood, obtained from a patient whose treatment included radiotherapy and nephrectomy. The receptors originated from a man aged 55 to 69 with renal cell carcinoma. Both conserved end residues are part of each CDR3. Fields, in order: clone size, V gene, D gene, J gene, CDR3 protein, CDR3 DNA. A D gene is named only where the DNA matches it firmly. For some rows the clone size is stated as once, few or many, or as a class when expanded; others skip it.

abundance: NA; v_gene: TRBV27; d_gene: TRBD1; j_gene: TRBJ1-2; CDR3aa: CASSSGRGRKIRAGGYTF; CDR3nt: TGTGCCAGCAGTTCGGGCAGGGGGCGGAAGATAAGGGCGGGTGGCTACACCTTC
abundance: NA; v_gene: TRBV29-1; d_gene: TRBD1; j_gene: TRBJ1-1; CDR3aa: CSGTGVNTEAFF; CDR3nt: TGCAGCGGGACAGGGGTGAACACTGAAGCTTTCTTT
abundance: NA; v_gene: TRBV5-1; d_gene: NA; j_gene: TRBJ2-1; CDR3aa: CASSLAFGDPKGSYNEQFF; CDR3nt: TGCGCCAGCAGCTTGGCCTTCGGGGACCCCAAGGGCTCCTACAATGAGCAGTTCTTC
abundance: NA; v_gene: TRBV4-1; d_gene: NA; j_gene: TRBJ2-2; CDR3aa: CASSPAGGVNTGELFF; CDR3nt: TGCGCCAGCAGCCCCGCCGGGGGAGTAAACACCGGGGAGCTGTTTTTT
abundance: NA; v_gene: TRBV5-4; d_gene: NA; j_gene: TRBJ2-2; CDR3aa: CASSLVEATGELFF; CDR3nt: TGTGCCAGCAGCTTAGTAGAGGCCACCGGGGAGCTGTTTTTT
abundance: NA; v_gene: TRBV25-1; d_gene: TRBD2; j_gene: TRBJ2-1; CDR3aa: CASSVAGSYNEQFF; CDR3nt: TGTGCCAGCAGTGTAGCGGGTTCCTACAATGAGCAGTTCTTC
abundance: NA; v_gene: TRBV4-3; d_gene: NA; j_gene: TRBJ1-5; CDR3aa: CASSQDGYPREGKLSNQPQHF; CDR3nt: TGCGCCAGCAGCCAAGATGGGTACCCCCGGGAGGGGAAGTTGAGCAATCAGCCCCAGCATTTT
abundance: NA; v_gene: TRBV4-2; d_gene: NA; j_gene: TRBJ1-5; CDR3aa: CASSQEVGHRAQPQHF; CDR3nt: TGTGCCAGCAGCCAAGAAGTGGGGCACAGGGCTCAGCCCCAGCATTTT
abundance: NA; v_gene: TRBV27; d_gene: TRBD1; j_gene: TRBJ2-7; CDR3aa: CASSSATGVTYEQYF; CDR3nt: TGTGCCAGCAGTTCTGCAACAGGGGTAACCTACGAGCAGTACTTC
abundance: once; v_gene: TRBV27; d_gene: NA; j_gene: TRBJ2-3; CDR3aa: CASSPRQNRPTDTQYF; CDR3nt: TGTGCCAGCAGTCCAAGACAGAATCGGCCCACAGATACGCAGTATTTT
abundance: NA; v_gene: TRBV6-1; d_gene: TRBD1; j_gene: TRBJ2-2; CDR3aa: CASSERQGNTGELFF; CDR3nt: TGTGCCAGCAGTGAACGACAGGGAAACACCGGGGAGCTGTTTTTT
abundance: NA; v_gene: TRBV5-6; d_gene: TRBD1; j_gene: TRBJ1-4; CDR3aa: CASSWGQGIGNEKLFF; CDR3nt: TGTGCCAGCAGCTGGGGACAGGGCATAGGTAATGAAAAACTGTTTTTT
abundance: NA; v_gene: TRBV5-1; d_gene: NA; j_gene: TRBJ2-7; CDR3aa: CASSGTGMAYEQYF; CDR3nt: TGCGCCAGCAGCGGAACAGGAATGGCCTACGAGCAGTACTTC
abundance: NA; v_gene: TRBV7-8; d_gene: NA; j_gene: TRBJ2-6; CDR3aa: CASSLEQQARTF; CDR3nt: TGTGCCAGCAGCTTAGAGCAACAGGCACGGACTTTC
abundance: NA; v_gene: TRBV2; d_gene: TRBD1; j_gene: TRBJ1-1; CDR3aa: CASTGDRGTEAFF; CDR3nt: TGTGCCAGCACAGGAGACAGGGGTACTGAAGCTTTCTTT
abundance: NA; v_gene: TRBV9; d_gene: NA; j_gene: TRBJ1-1; CDR3aa: CASSAAGDYTEAFF; CDR3nt: TGTGCCAGCAGCGCGGCAGGGGATTACACTGAAGCTTTCTTT
abundance: NA; v_gene: TRBV30; d_gene: NA; j_gene: TRBJ2-7; CDR3aa: CAWSLGEAPRNF; CDR3nt: TGTGCCTGGAGCCTAGGGGAGGCGCCCCGAAACTTC
abundance: few; v_gene: TRBV11-2; d_gene: TRBD2; j_gene: TRBJ2-1; CDR3aa: CASSSLAGGSNEQFF; CDR3nt: TGTGCCAGCAGCTCACTAGCGGGAGGGAGCAATGAGCAGTTCTTC
abundance: NA; v_gene: TRBV20-1; d_gene: NA; j_gene: TRBJ2-1; CDR3aa: CSAKRNNEQFF; CDR3nt: TGCAGTGCTAAACGGAACAATGAGCAGTTCTTC
abundance: NA; v_gene: TRBV6-5; d_gene: TRBD1; j_gene: TRBJ2-7; CDR3aa: CASSRGQGTYEQYF; CDR3nt: TGTGCCAGCAGTAGAGGACAGGGAACCTACGAGCAGTACTTC
abundance: once; v_gene: TRBV5-4; d_gene: NA; j_gene: TRBJ2-7; CDR3aa: CASSLLPDIIYEQYF; CDR3nt: TGTGCCAGCAGCTTGTTACCCGACATAATCTACGAGCAGTACTTC
abundance: NA; v_gene: TRBV28; d_gene: TRBD1; j_gene: TRBJ2-7; CDR3aa: CASSLDDRGYEQYF; CDR3nt: TGTGCCAGCAGTTTAGACGACAGGGGCTACGAGCAGTACTTC
abundance: NA; v_gene: TRBV9; d_gene: TRBD2; j_gene: TRBJ2-5; CDR3aa: CASSRGLAIQETQYF; CDR3nt: TGTGCCAGCAGCCGGGGACTAGCGATCCAAGAGACCCAGTACTTC
abundance: NA; v_gene: TRBV2; d_gene: NA; j_gene: TRBJ2-7; CDR3aa: CASGTVTYEQYF; CDR3nt: TGTGCCAGCGGGACCGTAACCTACGAGCAGTACTTC
abundance: NA; v_gene: TRBV10-1; d_gene: TRBD2; j_gene: TRBJ2-3; CDR3aa: CASSEKFQRGGIQDTQYF; CDR3nt: TGCGCCAGCAGTGAGAAATTCCAGCGGGGGGGCATTCAGGATACGCAGTATTTT
abundance: NA; v_gene: TRBV6-5; d_gene: TRBD2; j_gene: TRBJ2-1; CDR3aa: CASRLPSGRPNEQFF; CDR3nt: TGTGCCAGCAGGCTCCCTAGCGGGAGGCCAAATGAGCAGTTCTTC
abundance: NA; v_gene: TRBV29-1; d_gene: TRBD1; j_gene: TRBJ2-3; CDR3aa: CSVTGQGMADTQYF; CDR3nt: TGCAGCGTCACGGGACAGGGCATGGCAGATACGCAGTATTTT
abundance: NA; v_gene: TRBV19; d_gene: NA; j_gene: TRBJ1-5; CDR3aa: CASTLQPGTGPQHF; CDR3nt: TGTGCCAGTACCCTGCAACCCGGGACCGGGCCCCAGCATTTT
abundance: NA; v_gene: TRBV7-2; d_gene: NA; j_gene: TRBJ1-5; CDR3aa: CASSKEAGVDQPQHF; CDR3nt: TGTGCCAGCAGCAAAGAGGCAGGGGTTGATCAGCCCCAGCATTTT
abundance: NA; v_gene: TRBV10-3; d_gene: NA; j_gene: TRBJ1-5; CDR3aa: CATSNESNQPQHF; CDR3nt: TGTGCCACCAGTAATGAAAGCAATCAGCCCCAGCATTTT
abundance: NA; v_gene: TRBV15; d_gene: NA; j_gene: TRBJ1-3; CDR3aa: CATSRERGRTGNTIYF; CDR3nt: TGTGCCACCAGCAGAGAGCGGGGGCGGACTGGAAACACCATATATTTT
abundance: few; v_gene: TRBV7-9; d_gene: NA; j_gene: TRBJ2-1; CDR3aa: CASSLMGATSQFF; CDR3nt: TGTGCCAGCAGCTTAATGGGAGCCACTTCGCAGTTCTTC
abundance: once; v_gene: TRBV9; d_gene: TRBD1; j_gene: TRBJ2-3; CDR3aa: CASAGTGGTDTQYF; CDR3nt: TGTGCCAGCGCCGGGACAGGGGGCACAGATACGCAGTATTTT
abundance: NA; v_gene: TRBV10-3; d_gene: NA; j_gene: TRBJ1-3; CDR3aa: CAISPLLSPGTGNTIYF; CDR3nt: TGTGCCATCAGTCCCTTGCTCTCCCCTGGAACTGGAAACACCATATATTTT
abundance: few; v_gene: TRBV2; d_gene: NA; j_gene: TRBJ2-1; CDR3aa: CASSLGGQREQFF; CDR3nt: TGTGCCAGCTCCCTCGGGGGGCAGAGAGAGCAGTTCTTC
abundance: NA; v_gene: TRBV27; d_gene: TRBD1; j_gene: TRBJ1-2; CDR3aa: CASSYRGGFDGYTF; CDR3nt: TGTGCCAGCAGTTACAGGGGGGGTTTCGATGGCTACACCTTC
abundance: few; v_gene: TRBV6-1; d_gene: TRBD2; j_gene: TRBJ2-7; CDR3aa: CASSLRTSGSGEQYF; CDR3nt: TGTGCCAGCAGTCTCCGGACTAGCGGGAGTGGCGAGCAGTACTTC
abundance: NA; v_gene: TRBV4-2; d_gene: NA; j_gene: TRBJ1-4; CDR3aa: CASSKVDSPGGDEKLFF; CDR3nt: TGTGCCAGCAGCAAAGTCGATAGTCCCGGCGGGGATGAAAAACTGTTTTTT
abundance: once; v_gene: TRBV11-1; d_gene: TRBD1; j_gene: TRBJ2-5; CDR3aa: CASSSGQGKETQYF; CDR3nt: TGTGCCAGCAGCTCGGGACAGGGGAAAGAGACCCAGTACTTC
abundance: NA; v_gene: TRBV7-8; d_gene: NA; j_gene: TRBJ1-4; CDR3aa: CASSPSGGNEKLFF; CDR3nt: TGTGCCAGCAGCCCCTCGGGCGGTAATGAAAAACTGTTTTTT
abundance: once; v_gene: TRBV28; d_gene: TRBD1; j_gene: TRBJ1-2; CDR3aa: CASRQGAPNYGYTF; CDR3nt: TGTGCCAGCCGGCAGGGGGCCCCTAACTATGGCTACACCTTC
abundance: NA; v_gene: TRBV6-6; d_gene: NA; j_gene: TRBJ2-6; CDR3aa: CASCSGSSGANVLTF; CDR3nt: TGTGCCAGCTGCTCAGGGAGCTCTGGGGCCAACGTCCTGACTTTC
abundance: NA; v_gene: TRBV6-5; d_gene: NA; j_gene: TRBJ2-7; CDR3aa: CASSQTGYEQYF; CDR3nt: TGTGCCAGCAGCCAGACAGGATACGAGCAGTACTTC
abundance: NA; v_gene: TRBV9; d_gene: NA; j_gene: TRBJ1-1; CDR3aa: CASRELEEATEAFF; CDR3nt: TGTGCCAGCAGAGAGCTTGAAGAGGCCACTGAAGCTTTCTTT
abundance: NA; v_gene: TRBV18; d_gene: NA; j_gene: TRBJ1-1; CDR3aa: CASSPVTGTTEAFF; CDR3nt: TGTGCCAGCTCACCGGTAACTGGGACCACTGAAGCTTTCTTT
abundance: NA; v_gene: TRBV7-9; d_gene: NA; j_gene: TRBJ2-7; CDR3aa: CASSLSYEQYF; CDR3nt: TGTGCCAGCAGCTTATCGTACGAGCAGTACTTC
abundance: NA; v_gene: TRBV4-1; d_gene: TRBD1; j_gene: TRBJ1-2; CDR3aa: CASSQDPAGDRARGYTF; CDR3nt: TGCGCCAGCAGCCAAGATCCCGCGGGGGACAGGGCCCGTGGCTACACCTTC
abundance: NA; v_gene: TRBV5-1; d_gene: NA; j_gene: TRBJ1-4; CDR3aa: CASSPGGGEEKLFF; CDR3nt: TGCGCCAGCAGCCCAGGAGGCGGAGAGGAAAAACTGTTTTTT
abundance: NA; v_gene: TRBV27; d_gene: TRBD2; j_gene: TRBJ2-7; CDR3aa: CASSFRQRGNEQYF; CDR3nt: TGTGCCAGCAGTTTCCGCCAGCGGGGGAACGAGCAGTACTTC
abundance: once; v_gene: TRBV7-9; d_gene: NA; j_gene: TRBJ1-2; CDR3aa: CASSLGAPGGYTF; CDR3nt: TGTGCCAGCAGCTTAGGGGCGCCCGGCGGCTACACCTTC
abundance: NA; v_gene: TRBV4-2; d_gene: NA; j_gene: TRBJ2-1; CDR3aa: CASSQDAAGSYNEQFF; CDR3nt: TGTGCCAGCAGCCAAGATGCGGCGGGTTCCTACAATGAGCAGTTCTTC
abundance: few; v_gene: TRBV7-9; d_gene: TRBD1; j_gene: TRBJ1-1; CDR3aa: CASDRANTEAFF; CDR3nt: TGTGCCAGCGACAGGGCGAACACTGAAGCTTTCTTT
abundance: NA; v_gene: TRBV9; d_gene: NA; j_gene: TRBJ2-3; CDR3aa: CASSVLGTDTQYF; CDR3nt: TGTGCCAGCAGCGTCCTAGGCACAGATACGCAGTATTTT
abundance: NA; v_gene: TRBV10-1; d_gene: TRBD2; j_gene: TRBJ2-3; CDR3aa: CASSRRELSGDTQYF; CDR3nt: TGCGCCAGCAGTCGGCGGGAGCTTAGTGGAGATACGCAGTATTTT
abundance: NA; v_gene: TRBV5-1; d_gene: NA; j_gene: TRBJ2-3; CDR3aa: CASSLAGAPTDTQYF; CDR3nt: TGCGCCAGCAGCTTGGCGGGAGCTCCCACAGATACGCAGTATTTT
abundance: NA; v_gene: TRBV5-4; d_gene: TRBD2; j_gene: TRBJ2-7; CDR3aa: CASSLRGSGTYEQYF; CDR3nt: TGTGCCAGCAGCCTCCGGGGTAGCGGGACCTACGAGCAGTACTTC
abundance: NA; v_gene: TRBV27; d_gene: TRBD2; j_gene: TRBJ2-7; CDR3aa: CASSLVLAGAYEQYF; CDR3nt: TGTGCCAGCAGTTTAGTTCTAGCGGGAGCCTACGAGCAGTACTTC
abundance: NA; v_gene: TRBV27; d_gene: TRBD2; j_gene: TRBJ2-3; CDR3aa: CASQKGLAGTDTQYF; CDR3nt: TGTGCCAGCCAGAAGGGACTAGCGGGCACAGATACGCAGTATTTT
abundance: NA; v_gene: TRBV7-9; d_gene: NA; j_gene: TRBJ1-4; CDR3aa: CASSPTGFTGTTNEKLFF; CDR3nt: TGTGCCAGCAGCCCGACGGGGTTTACGGGGACAACTAATGAAAAACTGTTTTTT
abundance: once; v_gene: TRBV25-1; d_gene: NA; j_gene: TRBJ1-6; CDR3aa: CASSDGTYGSPLHF; CDR3nt: TGTGCCAGCAGTGATGGGACTTATGGTTCACCCCTCCACTTT